Listed below are T cell receptor beta chains from one sample, sequenced in a study of shared clonotypes between healthy human individuals. Here immunoSEQ multiplex PCR was the method, and the copy in TCRdb shows in-frame clones only, minus some. There are about 2.4 million clones in the sample; 90% to 95% occur only once, and around 0.14% lies in the top ten. The sample was naive CD4+ T cells sorted from blood. The receptors here all came from a young man in good health. The CDR3 runs from the conserved cysteine through the conserved F or W. Fields, in order: J gene, D gene, V gene, CDR3 length, clone size, CDR3 protein, CDR3 DNA. The D gene is left open where the match is weak. Not every row has a clone size; where given, it reads once, few, many or a size class.

j_call: TRBJ2-4; d_call: .; v_call: TRBV2; cdr3_length: 14; clone_size: .; cdr3_aa: CASSDSGGKNIQYF; cdr3_nt: TGTGCCAGCAGTGATTCCGGGGGTAAAAACATTCAGTACTTC
j_call: TRBJ2-4; d_call: .; v_call: TRBV9; cdr3_length: 14; clone_size: .; cdr3_aa: CASSIGGDLEIQYF; cdr3_nt: TGTGCCAGCAGCATAGGAGGGGACCTTGAAATTCAGTACTTC
j_call: TRBJ2-1; d_call: .; v_call: TRBV5-1; cdr3_length: 14; clone_size: .; cdr3_aa: CASSAGSQSVSQFF; cdr3_nt: TGCGCCAGCAGCGCCGGGAGCCAAAGCGTGTCGCAGTTCTTC
j_call: TRBJ2-5; d_call: .; v_call: TRBV7-9; cdr3_length: 14; clone_size: .; cdr3_aa: CASSLMGGEETQYF; cdr3_nt: TGTGCCAGCAGCTTGATGGGGGGTGAGGAGACCCAGTACTTC
j_call: TRBJ1-2; d_call: .; v_call: TRBV6-6; cdr3_length: 16; clone_size: once; cdr3_aa: CASSPSGGPGGYGYTF; cdr3_nt: TGTGCCAGCAGTCCGTCTGGGGGGCCGGGGGGCTATGGCTACACCTTC
j_call: TRBJ1-2; d_call: .; v_call: TRBV25-1; cdr3_length: 14; clone_size: .; cdr3_aa: CASSDLVGTRGYTF; cdr3_nt: TGTGCCAGCAGTGATTTAGTAGGGACGAGGGGCTACACCTTC
j_call: TRBJ2-1; d_call: TRBD2; v_call: TRBV9; cdr3_length: 15; clone_size: .; cdr3_aa: CASSLTSGRYNEQFF; cdr3_nt: TGTGCCAGCAGCCTTACTAGCGGAAGATACAATGAGCAGTTCTTC
j_call: TRBJ2-5; d_call: TRBD2; v_call: TRBV10-3; cdr3_length: 17; clone_size: .; cdr3_aa: CAISGGASGGTVETQYF; cdr3_nt: TGTGCCATCAGCGGCGGGGCTAGCGGGGGCACGGTAGAGACCCAGTACTTC
j_call: TRBJ2-3; d_call: .; v_call: TRBV2; cdr3_length: 12; clone_size: .; cdr3_aa: CASSDSSDTQYF; cdr3_nt: TGTGCCAGCAGTGACTCCTCAGATACGCAGTATTTT
j_call: TRBJ2-7; d_call: .; v_call: TRBV18; cdr3_length: 15; clone_size: .; cdr3_aa: CASSPPGFLSHEQYF; cdr3_nt: TGTGCCAGCTCACCACCGGGTTTCCTCAGCCACGAGCAGTACTTC
j_call: TRBJ2-7; d_call: TRBD1; v_call: TRBV19; cdr3_length: 15; clone_size: few; cdr3_aa: CASSIPGQGPYEQYF; cdr3_nt: TGTGCCAGTAGTATCCCGGGACAGGGGCCCTACGAGCAGTACTTC
j_call: TRBJ1-2; d_call: .; v_call: TRBV18; cdr3_length: 12; clone_size: .; cdr3_aa: CASSPGRHGYTF; cdr3_nt: TGTGCCAGCTCACCAGGCAGGCATGGCTACACCTTC
j_call: TRBJ1-2; d_call: TRBD1; v_call: TRBV6-1; cdr3_length: 16; clone_size: once; cdr3_aa: CASSETGSGAIMGYTF; cdr3_nt: TGTGCCAGCAGTGAGACAGGGTCAGGGGCGATTATGGGCTACACCTTC
j_call: TRBJ1-1; d_call: .; v_call: TRBV14; cdr3_length: 12; clone_size: .; cdr3_aa: CASSQVGARAFF; cdr3_nt: TGTGCCAGCAGCCAAGTTGGGGCCCGGGCTTTCTTT
j_call: TRBJ1-3; d_call: .; v_call: TRBV18; cdr3_length: 16; clone_size: once; cdr3_aa: CASSPLSGGSGNTIYF; cdr3_nt: TGTGCCAGCTCACCACTATCCGGGGGCTCTGGAAACACCATATATTTT
j_call: TRBJ1-2; d_call: .; v_call: TRBV4-1; cdr3_length: 13; clone_size: .; cdr3_aa: CASSWNSPQGYTF; cdr3_nt: TGCGCCAGCAGCTGGAATAGTCCCCAAGGCTACACCTTC
j_call: TRBJ1-5; d_call: .; v_call: TRBV29-1; cdr3_length: 14; clone_size: .; cdr3_aa: CSATTGDSNQPQHF; cdr3_nt: TGCAGCGCTACGACAGGCGATAGCAATCAGCCCCAGCATTTT
j_call: TRBJ1-1; d_call: TRBD1; v_call: TRBV7-2; cdr3_length: 13; clone_size: .; cdr3_aa: CASSSSRTGEAFF; cdr3_nt: TGTGCCAGCAGCTCTAGCCGGACAGGAGAAGCTTTCTTT
j_call: TRBJ1-1; d_call: TRBD1; v_call: TRBV5-4; cdr3_length: 15; clone_size: .; cdr3_aa: CASSIVGQGRTEAFF; cdr3_nt: TGTGCCAGCAGCATCGTAGGACAGGGTCGAACTGAAGCTTTCTTT
j_call: TRBJ2-7; d_call: TRBD1; v_call: TRBV27; cdr3_length: 14; clone_size: .; cdr3_aa: CASRDRPITPEQYF; cdr3_nt: TGTGCCAGCCGGGACAGGCCAATTACCCCCGAGCAGTACTTC
j_call: TRBJ2-1; d_call: .; v_call: TRBV27; cdr3_length: 14; clone_size: .; cdr3_aa: CASGRRGDYNEQFF; cdr3_nt: TGTGCCAGCGGACGGCGGGGTGATTACAATGAGCAGTTCTTC
j_call: TRBJ1-4; d_call: .; v_call: TRBV30; cdr3_length: 16; clone_size: .; cdr3_aa: CAWSVQRGLANEKLFF; cdr3_nt: TGTGCCTGGAGTGTACAAAGGGGTTTGGCTAATGAAAAACTGTTTTTT
j_call: TRBJ2-7; d_call: .; v_call: TRBV7-2; cdr3_length: 15; clone_size: .; cdr3_aa: CASSLAGTTVAEQYF; cdr3_nt: TGTGCCAGCAGCTTGGCCGGGACGACGGTGGCGGAGCAGTACTTC
j_call: TRBJ2-3; d_call: .; v_call: TRBV5-4; cdr3_length: 15; clone_size: .; cdr3_aa: CASSGSVGATDTQYF; cdr3_nt: TGTGCCAGCAGCGGTTCGGTCGGAGCCACAGATACGCAGTATTTT
j_call: TRBJ1-4; d_call: .; v_call: TRBV6-5; cdr3_length: 13; clone_size: .; cdr3_aa: CASSYGTNEKLFF; cdr3_nt: TGTGCCAGCAGTTATGGGACTAATGAAAAACTGTTTTTT
j_call: TRBJ1-2; d_call: .; v_call: TRBV6-4; cdr3_length: 13; clone_size: few; cdr3_aa: CASSVGQNYGYTF; cdr3_nt: TGTGCCAGCAGTGTAGGGCAGAACTATGGCTACACCTTC
j_call: TRBJ2-3; d_call: TRBD2; v_call: TRBV5-4; cdr3_length: 17; clone_size: .; cdr3_aa: CASSLSGRASGTDTQYF; cdr3_nt: TGTGCCAGCAGCTTGAGCGGGAGGGCCTCTGGCACAGATACGCAGTATTTT
j_call: TRBJ2-4; d_call: .; v_call: TRBV7-2; cdr3_length: 13; clone_size: .; cdr3_aa: CASSLDRRDIQYF; cdr3_nt: TGTGCCAGCAGCTTAGATCGTCGGGACATTCAGTACTTC
j_call: TRBJ2-2; d_call: TRBD1; v_call: TRBV7-2; cdr3_length: 14; clone_size: .; cdr3_aa: CASSPRQGPGELFF; cdr3_nt: TGTGCCAGCAGCCCACGACAGGGACCCGGGGAGCTGTTTTTT
j_call: TRBJ1-6; d_call: TRBD1; v_call: TRBV10-3; cdr3_length: 15; clone_size: .; cdr3_aa: CAVGQGSSYNSPLHF; cdr3_nt: TGTGCCGTTGGACAGGGGAGCTCCTATAATTCACCCCTCCACTTT
j_call: TRBJ2-1; d_call: .; v_call: TRBV6-6; cdr3_length: 15; clone_size: .; cdr3_aa: CASSYQQGKEREQFF; cdr3_nt: TGTGCCAGCAGCTACCAACAGGGAAAGGAGCGGGAGCAGTTCTTC
j_call: TRBJ2-4; d_call: TRBD2; v_call: TRBV28; cdr3_length: 16; clone_size: .; cdr3_aa: CASSSAGGGSKNIQYF; cdr3_nt: TGTGCCAGCAGTTCGGCTGGGGGGGGTTCCAAAAACATTCAGTACTTC
j_call: TRBJ1-2; d_call: .; v_call: TRBV19; cdr3_length: 13; clone_size: .; cdr3_aa: CASSISSNYGYTF; cdr3_nt: TGTGCCAGTAGTATTAGCTCTAACTATGGCTACACCTTC
j_call: TRBJ2-7; d_call: .; v_call: TRBV11-2; cdr3_length: 16; clone_size: .; cdr3_aa: CASSLETNLRVSEQYF; cdr3_nt: TGTGCCAGCAGCTTAGAGACTAACCTCAGGGTCAGCGAGCAGTACTTC
j_call: TRBJ2-3; d_call: .; v_call: TRBV20-1; cdr3_length: 11; clone_size: .; cdr3_aa: CSARRDPLEYF; cdr3_nt: TGCAGTGCTAGGAGGGACCCACTTGAGTATTTT
j_call: TRBJ1-5; d_call: .; v_call: TRBV2; cdr3_length: 15; clone_size: .; cdr3_aa: CASSRTIGSNQPQHF; cdr3_nt: TGTGCCAGCAGCCGGACCATTGGGAGCAATCAGCCCCAGCATTTT
j_call: TRBJ2-3; d_call: TRBD2; v_call: TRBV30; cdr3_length: 17; clone_size: .; cdr3_aa: CAWSVTRTSGSTDTQYF; cdr3_nt: TGTGCCTGGAGTGTAACCAGGACTAGCGGGAGCACAGATACGCAGTATTTT
j_call: TRBJ2-3; d_call: .; v_call: TRBV7-2; cdr3_length: 16; clone_size: .; cdr3_aa: CASSLGQLRPTDTQYF; cdr3_nt: TGTGCCAGCAGCTTAGGGCAACTGCGTCCCACAGATACGCAGTATTTT
j_call: TRBJ2-3; d_call: .; v_call: TRBV5-1; cdr3_length: 16; clone_size: .; cdr3_aa: CASSPNEALGGDTQYF; cdr3_nt: TGCGCCAGCAGCCCAAATGAGGCGTTAGGGGGAGATACGCAGTATTTT
j_call: TRBJ2-7; d_call: .; v_call: TRBV11-2; cdr3_length: 14; clone_size: .; cdr3_aa: CASSSRQGVYEQYF; cdr3_nt: TGTGCCAGCAGCTCTCGGCAGGGCGTGTACGAGCAGTACTTC
j_call: TRBJ1-2; d_call: TRBD1; v_call: TRBV7-4; cdr3_length: 16; clone_size: .; cdr3_aa: CASSLVVQGAKYGYTF; cdr3_nt: TGTGCCAGCAGCTTAGTCGTCCAGGGGGCTAAGTATGGCTACACCTTC
j_call: TRBJ2-7; d_call: .; v_call: TRBV6-5; cdr3_length: 14; clone_size: .; cdr3_aa: CASSRQGGWSEQYF; cdr3_nt: TGTGCCAGCAGCAGACAGGGAGGGTGGTCGGAGCAGTACTTC
j_call: TRBJ1-1; d_call: .; v_call: TRBV2; cdr3_length: 15; clone_size: .; cdr3_aa: CASSEDLSVVFVAFF; cdr3_nt: TGTGCCAGCAGTGAAGATCTGTCAGTGGTCTTTGTCGCTTTCTTT
j_call: TRBJ2-7; d_call: .; v_call: TRBV28; cdr3_length: 15; clone_size: .; cdr3_aa: CASSLVDKGSYEQYF; cdr3_nt: TGTGCCAGCAGTTTAGTGGACAAGGGTTCCTACGAGCAGTACTTC
j_call: TRBJ1-5; d_call: TRBD1; v_call: TRBV7-2; cdr3_length: 15; clone_size: .; cdr3_aa: CASSSRTGINQPQHF; cdr3_nt: TGTGCCAGCAGCTCTCGGACAGGGATCAATCAGCCCCAGCATTTT
j_call: TRBJ1-3; d_call: .; v_call: TRBV18; cdr3_length: 14; clone_size: .; cdr3_aa: CASSRSGTGNTIYF; cdr3_nt: TGTGCCAGCTCACGTTCCGGGACGGGAAACACCATATATTTT
j_call: TRBJ2-2; d_call: .; v_call: TRBV6-1; cdr3_length: 13; clone_size: .; cdr3_aa: CASGETPRGELFF; cdr3_nt: TGTGCCAGCGGGGAGACCCCAAGAGGGGAGCTGTTTTTT
j_call: TRBJ1-2; d_call: TRBD1; v_call: TRBV10-3; cdr3_length: 13; clone_size: .; cdr3_aa: CAISEIGTADYTF; cdr3_nt: TGTGCCATCAGTGAGATCGGGACAGCTGACTACACCTTC
j_call: TRBJ2-4; d_call: .; v_call: TRBV19; cdr3_length: 14; clone_size: .; cdr3_aa: CASRGLSDKNIQYF; cdr3_nt: TGTGCCAGTAGGGGGCTTTCGGACAAAAACATTCAGTACTTC
j_call: TRBJ1-1; d_call: .; v_call: TRBV5-1; cdr3_length: 14; clone_size: .; cdr3_aa: CASSLASVGTEAFF; cdr3_nt: TGCGCCAGCAGCTTGGCGAGTGTGGGCACTGAAGCTTTCTTT
j_call: TRBJ2-7; d_call: .; v_call: TRBV4-2; cdr3_length: 15; clone_size: .; cdr3_aa: CASSQDRPGFYEQYF; cdr3_nt: TGTGCCAGCAGCCAAGATAGGCCAGGGTTCTACGAGCAGTACTTC
j_call: TRBJ1-5; d_call: .; v_call: TRBV6-5; cdr3_length: 15; clone_size: .; cdr3_aa: CASSYGGDSGQPQHF; cdr3_nt: TGTGCCAGCAGTTACGGAGGGGACTCAGGCCAGCCCCAGCATTTT
j_call: TRBJ1-1; d_call: .; v_call: TRBV6-1; cdr3_length: 15; clone_size: .; cdr3_aa: CASSEAVMMNTEAFF; cdr3_nt: TGTGCCAGCAGTGAAGCCGTCATGATGAACACTGAAGCTTTCTTT
j_call: TRBJ2-7; d_call: TRBD1; v_call: TRBV18; cdr3_length: 18; clone_size: .; cdr3_aa: CASSTEAYGTGISYEQYF; cdr3_nt: TGTGCCAGCTCAACGGAAGCATACGGGACAGGGATCTCCTACGAGCAGTACTTC
j_call: TRBJ2-1; d_call: TRBD2; v_call: TRBV27; cdr3_length: 15; clone_size: .; cdr3_aa: CASSFSGRRHNEQFF; cdr3_nt: TGTGCCAGCAGTTTTAGCGGGAGGCGACACAATGAGCAGTTCTTC
j_call: TRBJ1-6; d_call: .; v_call: TRBV7-8; cdr3_length: 13; clone_size: few; cdr3_aa: CASSATANSPLHF; cdr3_nt: TGTGCCAGCAGCGCAACCGCTAATTCACCCCTCCACTTT